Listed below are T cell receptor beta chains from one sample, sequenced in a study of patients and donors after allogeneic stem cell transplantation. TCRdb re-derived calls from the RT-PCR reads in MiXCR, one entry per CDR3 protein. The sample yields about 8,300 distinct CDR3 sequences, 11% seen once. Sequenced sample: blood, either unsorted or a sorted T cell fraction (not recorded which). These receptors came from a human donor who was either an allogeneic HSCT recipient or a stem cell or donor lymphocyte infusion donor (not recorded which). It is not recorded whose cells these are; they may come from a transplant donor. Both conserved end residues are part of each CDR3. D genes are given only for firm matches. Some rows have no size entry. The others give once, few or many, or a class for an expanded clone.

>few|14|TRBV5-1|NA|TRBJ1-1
TGCGCCAGCAGCGAACAGGGTGGATCGACTGAAGCTTTCTTT
CASSEQGGSTEAFF
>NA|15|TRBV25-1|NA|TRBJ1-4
TGTGCCAGCAGTGAGAGGGCGGCCGTTAATGAAAAACTGTTTTTT
CASSERAAVNEKLFF
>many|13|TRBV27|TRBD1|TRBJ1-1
TGTGCCAGCAACCGACAGGGGGGCACTGAAGCTTTCTTT
CASNRQGGTEAFF
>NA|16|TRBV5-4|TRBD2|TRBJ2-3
TGTGCCAGCAGCTCTGAGCGGGGAGCTAGCACAGATACGCAGTATTTT
CASSSERGASTDTQYF
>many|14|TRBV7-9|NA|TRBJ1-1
TGTGCCAGCAGCTTACAACGCGTGAACACTGAAGCTTTCTTT
CASSLQRVNTEAFF
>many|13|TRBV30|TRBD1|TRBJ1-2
TGTGCCTGGAGTGTACTGGACAGGGGTGGCTACACCTTC
CAWSVLDRGGYTF
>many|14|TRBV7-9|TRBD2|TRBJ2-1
TGTGCCAGCAGCTTAAGGTGGGGGGGAAATGAGCAGTTCTTC
CASSLRWGGNEQFF
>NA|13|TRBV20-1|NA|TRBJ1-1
TGCAGTGCTGGCGGGGGTTTGAACACTGAAGCTTTCTTT
CSAGGGLNTEAFF
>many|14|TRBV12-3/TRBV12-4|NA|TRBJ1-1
TGTGCCAGCAGTCGGACCCGCGTAGGGACTGAAGCTTTCTTT
CASSRTRVGTEAFF
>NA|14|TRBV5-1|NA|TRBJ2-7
TGCGCCAGCAGCTTGCCCACAGGGCCCTACGAGCAGTACTTC
CASSLPTGPYEQYF
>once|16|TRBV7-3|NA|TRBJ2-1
TGTGCCAGCAGCCCAACCGGGACCCCCTCTTGGGATGAGCAGTTCTTC
CASSPTGTPSWDEQFF
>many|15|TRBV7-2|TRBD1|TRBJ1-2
TGTGCCAGCAGCTTACCGGGACAGGGACGATATGGCTACACCTTC
CASSLPGQGRYGYTF
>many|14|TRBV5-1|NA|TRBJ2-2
TGCGCCAGCATTGGGGAGGCGAACACCGGGGAGCTGTTTTTT
CASIGEANTGELFF
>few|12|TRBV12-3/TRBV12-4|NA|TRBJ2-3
TGTGCCAGCAGCCGAGGCACAGATACGCAGTATTTT
CASSRGTDTQYF
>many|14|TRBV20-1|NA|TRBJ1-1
TGCAGTGCTAGACGATCGGGCCTAGGGGCTGAAGCTTTCTTT
CSARRSGLGAEAFF
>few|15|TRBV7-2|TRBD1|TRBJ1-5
TGTGCCAGCAGCTCGTACCGGGACAGTAATCAGCCCCAGCATTTT
CASSSYRDSNQPQHF